Listed below are T cell receptor beta chains from one sample, sequenced in a study of shared clonotypes between healthy human individuals. Clones were read by immunoSEQ multiplex PCR, and TCRdb kept only the in-frame ones, dropping some. The sample has approximately 470,000 clones, around 80% seen once. Material for sequencing was PBMCs. These receptors were taken from a woman aged 40 to 50 in good health. Some clones in this sample may be carry-over from other donors' samples. The CDR3 runs from the conserved cysteine through the conserved F or W. Fields, in order: J gene, V gene, CDR3 protein.

TRBJ1-2,TRBV2,CASSGQGSNYGYTF
TRBJ2-3,TRBV5-1,CASSLDGQTSTDTQYF
TRBJ1-2,TRBV4-1,CASSQDHGQMWDYGYTF
TRBJ1-1,TRBV29-1,CSVADRGNTEAFF
TRBJ2-1,TRBV10-3,CAISDTRSGNEQFF
TRBJ2-5,TRBV23-1,CASSSRGLWKTQYF
TRBJ2-3,TRBV7-2,CASSGSIRSTDTQYF
TRBJ1-3,TRBV30,CAWGASREGGNTIYF
TRBJ1-5,TRBV5-5,CASSRTGVAQPQHF
TRBJ2-7,TRBV28,CASSLVTGLDEQYF
TRBJ2-1,TRBV6-4,CASSLAGGGNEQFF
TRBJ2-1,TRBV5-6,CASSSGEYNEQFF
TRBJ2-2,TRBV19,CASSSTSGRNTGELFF
TRBJ2-2,TRBV2,CASSGTGVGPTGELFF
TRBJ1-2,TRBV19,CASSIGDRENYGYTF
TRBJ2-2,TRBV28,CASSSRTSGSSGELFF
TRBJ2-1,TRBV5-1,CASSLESSGAYNEQFF
TRBJ2-5,TRBV5-1,CASSLEGTEETQYF
TRBJ1-4,TRBV5-4,CASSLTGPNEKLFF
TRBJ2-7,TRBV5-1,CASSYGTSGTYEQYF
TRBJ2-1,TRBV9,CASSVAELGTEQFF
TRBJ2-1,TRBV27,CASEPGLGLVGQFF
TRBJ2-7,TRBV19,CTWGNPGAEQYF
TRBJ2-5,TRBV19,CASSRPATSGQETQYF
TRBJ2-5,TRBV7-5,CVRSSGLAGRKETQYF
TRBJ2-7,TRBV29-1,CSVEGPPDEQYF
TRBJ2-5,TRBV15,CATSRIRHPPGEQYF
TRBJ1-5,TRBV28,CARTPSGDRGNQPQHF
TRBJ2-7,TRBV29-1,CSVEDRPLGLEQYF
TRBJ2-1,TRBV11-3,CASSSRTGQAYNEQFF
TRBJ2-1,TRBV29-1,CSVVRDVNEQFF
TRBJ1-3,TRBV5-6,CASSPRPTGNTIYF
TRBJ1-2,TRBV18,CASSPRSGDYGYTF
TRBJ2-2,TRBV5-1,CASNGGSDTGELFF
TRBJ1-4,TRBV30,CAWSYYPAGARYATNEKLFF
TRBJ2-7,TRBV5-1,CASSLDRGQGEQYF
TRBJ1-1,TRBV19,CASSIRDSMNTEAFF
TRBJ2-1,TRBV5-1,CASSPGGGRSYNEQFF
TRBJ2-1,TRBV7-3,CASSLGPNNEQFF
TRBJ1-5,TRBV7-9,CASSLGVRENQPQHF
TRBJ2-1,TRBV29-1,CSVFAAGGAYNEQFF
TRBJ1-2,TRBV7-9,CASSLEEFYGYTF
TRBJ2-1,TRBV4-3,CASSQDGRGTEQFF
TRBJ2-7,TRBV7-3,CASSLEPGYEQYF
TRBJ2-1,TRBV5-1,CASSSPGSRSRDEQFF
TRBJ2-1,TRBV18,CASSVFSGTYAGNEQFF
TRBJ2-3,TRBV9,CASSPTHVSGLTDTQYF
TRBJ2-3,TRBV28,CASSSLLPRAGDTQYF
TRBJ1-1,TRBV9,CASSASVVGTEAFF
TRBJ2-1,TRBV5-4,CASSLWRGLYNEQFF
TRBJ2-5,TRBV18,CASSRQQETQYF
TRBJ2-5,TRBV28,CASSTNGETQYF
TRBJ2-1,TRBV9,CASSVAGVNEQFF
TRBJ2-3,TRBV27,CASSLNRDTSQYF